This entry lists 10 T cell receptor beta chains sequenced from one sample in a study of T cell responses to AZD1222 COVID-19 vaccine. Some clones are missing from TCRdb's copy, which holds only in-frame ones; the method was immunoSEQ multiplex PCR. Among more than 60,000 clones listed, roughly four fifths were seen once. Sequencing was performed on peripheral blood, taken 28 days after the second AZD1222 dose. The receptors were sampled from an adult who received the AZD1222 COVID-19 vaccine.

The V call is TRBV3-1 (or the pseudogene TRBV3-2), the J call TRBJ2-3, with D possibly being TRBD2 (5 bases). The CDR3 contains 16 residues. V was pared by 2 bases and J by 1 base, with 13 bases between. Germline lookup yields CDR1 LGHDT and CDR2 YNNKEL (reference sequence). The CDR3 DNA follows: TGTGCCAGCAGCCAAAATGTAGGAGCGGGCACAGATACGCAGTATTTT. Translating it yields CASSQNVGAGTDTQYF.

The rearrangement links TRBV28 to TRBJ1-5; 7 positions match TRBD1. The ends lost 7 bases at V and 6 bases at J; junction bases unmatched: 9. Germline V gene sequence: CDR1 MDHEN, CDR2 SYDVKM. The CDR3 contains 14 residues. The CDR3 protein is CASKERQGVQPQHF. The CDR3 DNA reads TGTGCCAGCAAGGAAAGACAGGGAGTTCAGCCCCAGCATTTT.

Comments on this clone: One junction end disagrees with the germline gene, perhaps due to a read error. This chain uses TRBV5-1 with TRBJ1-2; TRBD1 might be the D (5 bases). Germline CDR1 SGHRS, CDR2 YFSETQ. The CDR3 covers 14 residues. The CDR3 nucleotides are TGCGCCAGCAGTTTGGAACCAGGGAACTATGGCTACACCTTC. Its protein is CASSLEPGNYGYTF.

The V call is TRBV27, the J call TRBJ1-6, with D unresolved. The CDR3 spans 20 residues. The germline V gene has CDR1 MNHEY and CDR2 SMNVEV (reference sequence). V was cut by 0 bases and J by 0 bases, with 18 bases left in between. The CDR3 DNA is TGTGCCAGCAGTTTATCGAACAGCATCACTTTGAGCTCCTATAATTCACCCCTCCACTTT. It encodes CASSLSNSITLSSYNSPLHF.

V usage is TRBV6-2 or TRBV6-3 and J usage is TRBJ2-5, with no clear D. Germline V gene lookup returns CDR1 MNHEY and CDR2 SVGEGT. V was pared by 2 bases and J by 2 bases, with 9 bases between. This CDR3 region has 14 residues. DNA of the CDR3: TGTGCCAGCAGTTACATCCGAGGACAAGAGACCCAGTACTTC. Translated, it gives CASSYIRGQETQYF.

The chain couples TRBV19 to TRBJ2-5; no reliable D call. CDR1 and CDR2 from the germline V gene are LNHDA and SQIVND (reference sequence). The V end lost 3 bases, the J end lost 5 bases, and 10 bases lay between the germline ends. The length of the CDR3 is 13 residues. CDR3 in amino acids: CASSMPPAETQYF. The CDR3 bases are TGTGCCAGTAGTATGCCTCCAGCGGAGACCCAGTACTTC.

The V and J genes are TRBV28 and TRBJ1-1; 9 bases map to TRBD1. The CDR3 totals 15 residues. After removal of 5 bases from V and 1 base from J, the junction contained 5 bases not matched to a gene. Germline CDR1 and CDR2: MDHEN and SYDVKM. The CDR3 DNA sequence: TGTGCCAGCAGTCCGGGGACAGGGTGGAACACTGAAGCTTTCTTT. This sequence encodes CASSPGTGWNTEAFF.

CDR3 region: CASSYNRQRTEAFF. The CDR3 region has the DNA TGTGCCAGCAGTTATAACCGACAGAGGACTGAAGCTTTCTTT. This rearrangement joins TRBV6-5 to TRBJ1-1; D perhaps matches TRBD1 (5 bases). V was trimmed by 3 bases and J by 5 bases, leaving 13 bases between them. The V gene's germline CDR1 is MNHEY and CDR2 SVGAGI. The CDR3 is made up of 14 amino acids.

V usage is TRBV5-1 and J usage is TRBJ2-5; D may be TRBD2 (6 bases). The CDR3 runs 15 residues. Per germline, CDR1 SGHRS and CDR2 YFSETQ. V gave up 0 bases and J gave up 4 bases, with 13 bases separating them. The CDR3 here is CASSLAGSGGETQYF. Here the CDR3 DNA reads TGCGCCAGCAGCTTGGCCGGGTCCGGGGGAGAGACCCAGTACTTC.

The chain joins TRBV7-2 to TRBJ1-4, with a weak D call TRBD1 (5 bases). Germline V gene sequence: CDR1 SGHTA, CDR2 FQGNSA. Trimming left V 0 bases short and J 8 bases short, with 19 bases between. The CDR3 extends over 17 amino acids. This CDR3 is CASSLAGPGRVDEKLFF. CDR3 nucleotides: TGTGCCAGCAGCTTAGCGGGCCCAGGGCGGGTTGACGAAAAACTGTTTTTT.